Each of the 14 T cell receptor beta chains below was sequenced from the same sample in a study of blood T cell repertoires in COVID-19. Assay: immunoSEQ multiplex PCR; the TCRdb copy retains only in-frame clones and omits some. This table holds under 300,000 clones, around 84% found once. The sequenced sample consisted of peripheral blood. Every receptor here comes from a human donor with COVID-19, enrolled during active disease. The donor label of this sample is uncertain.

V gene TRBV3-1 (or the pseudogene TRBV3-2) combines with J gene TRBJ2-1; TRBD2 matches 10 bases. Trimming removed 4 bases from V and 3 bases from J; junction bases left unmatched: 3. The germline V gene encodes CDR1 LGHDT and CDR2 YNNKEL (reference sequence). The CDR3 loop spans 15 amino acids. CDR3: CASSRTSGNYNEQFF. The CDR3 nucleotides read TGTGCCAGCAGCCGCACTAGCGGGAACTACAATGAGCAGTTCTTC.

The V gene is TRBV6-5, the J gene TRBJ1-3; D unclear. CDR3 length: 13 residues. With 7 bases removed from V and 4 bases from J, the gap between germline ends came to 11 bases. CDR1 is MNHEY and CDR2 is SVGAGI in the germline V gene. The CDR3 coding sequence is TGTGCCAGCACCCCGCGAGAGGGAAACACCATATATTTT. Protein product: CASTPREGNTIYF.

The rearrangement uses TRBV19 and TRBJ2-6; 12 positions agree with TRBD2. This CDR3 comprises 18 residues. J was trimmed by 3 bases and V by 3 bases; bases with no gene match: 6. The germline V gene has CDR1 LNHDA and CDR2 SQIVND (reference sequence). The CDR3 region is CASSISSGRASGANVLTF. CDR3 in DNA: TGTGCCAGTAGTATCTCTAGCGGGAGGGCTAGTGGGGCCAACGTCCTGACTTTC.

This chain uses TRBV6-6 with TRBJ1-1, with D perhaps matching TRBD1 (6 bases). Germline V lookup: CDR1 MNHNY, CDR2 SVGAGI (reference sequence). Trimming shortened V by 10 bases and J by 2 bases, and 11 bases separated the two germline ends. The CDR3 loop spans 12 amino acids. The CDR3: CAIRGSNTEAFF. CDR3 coding DNA: TGTGCCATCAGGGGTAGCAACACTGAAGCTTTCTTT.

In its sample, this clone was seen a few times. The chain couples TRBV12-3 or TRBV12-4 to TRBJ1-6; TRBD1 aligns across 9 bases. V dropped 11 bases and J dropped 10; count of bases not matched to a gene: 9. The CDR3 has 13 amino acids. The chain's CDR3 is CAGGDRVQSPLHF. The CDR3 DNA follows: TGTGCCGGGGGGGACAGGGTACAATCACCCCTCCACTTT.

The V and J genes are TRBV7-9 and TRBJ1-4; D is unclear. With 2 bases removed from V and 5 bases from J, the gap between germline ends came to 12 bases. The CDR3 runs 15 residues. Germline values: CDR1 SEHNR, CDR2 FQNEAQ (reference sequence). The CDR3 is CASSLSSGYNEKLFF. The CDR3 DNA reads TGTGCCAGCAGCTTATCTTCCGGGTACAATGAAAAACTGTTTTTT.

The J gene is TRBJ2-5, the V gene TRBV5-1; a possible D gene is TRBD1 (5 bases). This CDR3 is built from 14 residues. CDR1 is SGHRS and CDR2 is YFSETQ in the germline V gene. V was trimmed by 5 bases and J by 4 bases, leaving 15 bases between them. This chain's CDR3 is CASSFNDQGETQYF. The DNA of the CDR3 is TGCGCCAGCAGTTTCAACGACCAGGGAGAGACCCAGTACTTC.

The chain is built from TRBV21-1 and TRBJ2-1; the table's D call TRBD2 went unverified against the DNA. TRBV21-1 constitutes a pseudogene. CDR3 length: 17 amino acids. Written as DNA, the CDR3 is TGTGCCAGCAGCATACGCTCGACTAGCGGTTTCTACAATGAGCAGTTCTTC. Residues: CASSIRSTSGFYNEQFF.

The rearrangement uses TRBV5-1 and TRBJ1-4; the D is unclear. Germline V lookup: CDR1 SGHRS, CDR2 YFSETQ. The CDR3 extends over 15 amino acids. Trimming took off 2 bases at V and 7 bases at J, with 15 bases between the two ends. In DNA form, the CDR3 reads TGCGCCAGCAGCTTTTCGAGGGAGAGTGGTGAAAAACTGTTTTTT. Translating gives CASSFSRESGEKLFF.

This chain links TRBV5-1 with TRBJ2-7; 10 bases match TRBD2. V lost 4 bases to trimming and J lost 6 bases; unmatched junction nucleotides: 7. There are 14 residues in the CDR3. The V gene's germline CDR1 is SGHRS and CDR2 YFSETQ. DNA of the CDR3: TGCGCCAGCAGCATTCAGCGGGAGGGCCGCGAGCAGTACTTC. It codes for CASSIQREGREQYF. The full variable domain, its missing parts supplied by reference TRBV5-1 and TRBJ2-7, is KAGVTQTPRYLIKTRGQQVTLSCSPISGHRSVSWYQQTPGQGLQFLFEYFSETQRNKGNFPGRFSGRQFSNSRSEMNVSTLELGDSALYLCASSIQREGREQYFGPGTRLTVT.

The chain couples TRBV5-1 to TRBJ1-1; maybe TRBD1 (5 bases). The CDR3 runs to 15 residues. Trimming took 2 bases from V and 3 from J, leaving 14 bases between them. Germline lookup yields CDR1 SGHRS and CDR2 YFSETQ. The CDR3 loop is CASSLRYRGDTEAFF. The DNA for the CDR3 is TGCGCCAGCAGCTTAAGGTACCGGGGGGACACTGAAGCTTTCTTT.

The genes are TRBV7-2 and TRBJ2-3; 7 positions match TRBD1. There are 14 residues in the CDR3. CDR1 is SGHTA and CDR2 is FQGNSA in the germline V gene. The trim removed 5 bases at V and 7 bases at J, leaving 9 bases unmatched. CDR3 DNA sequence: TGTGCCAGCAGCAAACTAGGGGGCACGCATACGCAGTATTTT. It yields the protein CASSKLGGTHTQYF.

The chain couples TRBV28 to TRBJ2-1; 11 bases align to TRBD1. In germline, CDR1 is MDHEN, CDR2 SYDVKM. Losses at the gene ends were 2 bases for V and 7 bases for J; bases not matched to a gene: 7. This CDR3 is 16 amino acids long. The CDR3 protein is CASSLPGTGGTNEQFF. Written as DNA, the CDR3 is TGTGCCAGCAGTTTACCAGGGACAGGGGGGACGAATGAGCAGTTCTTC.

V usage is TRBV6-5 and J usage is TRBJ2-1, with D perhaps TRBD1 (6 bases). CDR3 size: 13 residues. V dropped 0 bases and J dropped 8 bases, with 8 bases sitting between them. CDR1 is MNHEY, CDR2 SVGAGI, per germline. The CDR3 DNA reads as TGTGCCAGCAGTTACTCGACAGGTTATGAGCAGTTCTTC. This encodes CASSYSTGYEQFF.